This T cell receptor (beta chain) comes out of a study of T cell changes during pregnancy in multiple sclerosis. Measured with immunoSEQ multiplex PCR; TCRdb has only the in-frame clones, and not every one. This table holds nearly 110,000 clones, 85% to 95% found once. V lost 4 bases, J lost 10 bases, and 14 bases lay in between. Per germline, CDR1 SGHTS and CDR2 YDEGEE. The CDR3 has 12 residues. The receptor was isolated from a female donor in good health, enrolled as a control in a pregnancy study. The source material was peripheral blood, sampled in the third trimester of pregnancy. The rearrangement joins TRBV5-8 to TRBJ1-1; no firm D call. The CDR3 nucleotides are TGTGCCAGCAGCCCCGGGAAGGGAGGAGCTTTCTTT. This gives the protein CASSPGKGGAFF. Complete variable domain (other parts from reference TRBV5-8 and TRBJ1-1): EAGVTQSPTHLIKTRGQQATLRCSPISGHTSVYWYQQALGLGLQFLLWYDEGEERNRGNFPPRFSGRQFPNYSSELNVNALELEDSALYLCASSPGKGGAFFGQGTRLTVV.